One sample yielded the 22 T cell receptor beta chains listed below, sequenced in a study of sequential checkpoint blockade in melanoma. The treatment was: randomized to nivolumab then ipilimumab (arm A) or the reverse (arm B). The table came from immunoSEQ multiplex PCR; TCRdb's copy has only in-frame clones and leaves some out. In the table there are some 6,100 clones, more than 50% of which are singletons. Sequences were derived from CD8+ T cells sorted from blood (inferred from file names), sampled from a patient given nivolumab and ipilimumab in sequence. The receptor set was obtained from a human donor with melanoma.

This chain links TRBV30 with TRBJ2-7; weak D call: TRBD2 (5 bases). The tail of the sequence fits TRBJ2-4 better, so the J call may be wrong. This CDR3 region has 10 residues. CDR1 is GTSNPN and CDR2 is SVGIG in the germline V gene (reference sequence). The CDR3, as DNA: TGTGCCTGGGGACTAAACATTCAGTACTTC. The encoded protein is CAWGLNIQYF.

Details on this clone: Other DNA sequences in the same sample also yield this CDR3. The chain is built from TRBV19 and TRBJ1-1, with D perhaps TRBD1 (6 bases). From germline, CDR1 is LNHDA and CDR2 SQIVND (reference sequence). The CDR3 loop spans 15 amino acids. V lost 4 bases and J lost 1, with 13 bases in between. CDR3 nucleotide sequence: TGTGCCAGTAGTACACCGGGACAAAAGAACACTGAAGCTTTCTTT. Its protein is CASSTPGQKNTEAFF.

This chain links TRBV7-2 with TRBJ2-2, with 15 bases fitting TRBD2. From germline, CDR1 is SGHTA and CDR2 FQGNSA. Trimming removed 5 bases from V and 3 bases from J; junction bases left unmatched: 10. This CDR3 comprises 19 residues. The CDR3 here is CASSGSPGLAGGDTGELFF. DNA of the CDR3: TGTGCCAGCAGCGGGTCTCCGGGACTAGCGGGAGGCGACACCGGGGAGCTGTTTTTT.

This rearrangement joins TRBV4-1 to TRBJ1-4; no firm D call. The germline V and J ends were trimmed by 1 base and 5 bases, with 5 bases remaining between them. CDR3 size: 13 residues. Germline V gene sequence: CDR1 MGHRA, CDR2 YSYEKL. CDR3 sequence: CASSQGGNEKLFF. Here the CDR3 DNA reads TGCGCCAGCAGCCAAGGCGGGAATGAAAAACTGTTTTTT.

The sample holds a few counts of this clone. This likely stems from a read error, as it lies one base from a far larger clone. V and J are TRBV13 and TRBJ1-1; 9 positions agree with TRBD1. The length of the CDR3 is 13 residues. Germline V gene lookup returns CDR1 PRHDT and CDR2 FYEKMQ (reference sequence). V lost 3 bases and J lost 12; bases outside the gene matches: 8. The CDR3 protein is CASSLIQGAGTFF. CDR3 nucleotides: TGTGCCAGCAGCTTGATACAGGGGGCCGGGACTTTCTTT.

The chain carries TRBV5-6 and TRBJ2-7; possibly TRBD2 for D (5 bases). The J call is in doubt because the DNA end fits TRBJ2-5 better. The CDR3 sequence is 14 residues long. Germline V gene data show CDR1 as SGHDT and CDR2 as YYEEEE. The DNA for the CDR3 is TGTGCCAGCAGCTTGCCAGCGGCAGAAGAGACCCAGTACTTC. It specifies CASSLPAAEETQYF.

The chain recombines TRBV6-5 with TRBJ2-1; possibly TRBD1 for D (5 bases). Germline CDR1 and CDR2: MNHEY and SVGAGI. The CDR3 contains 13 residues. V gave up 0 bases and J gave up 7 bases, with 7 bases separating them. The CDR3 DNA follows: TGTGCCAGCAGTTACTCGTCAGGGAATGAGCAGTTCTTC. Translating gives CASSYSSGNEQFF.

This clone is classed as large (0.1 to 1%). Within the sample, other DNA sequences also encode this same CDR3. The chain links TRBV7-9 to TRBJ2-1; 8 bases map to TRBD2. Trimming cost V 5 bases and J 0 bases; bases outside gene matches: 6. The CDR3 sequence is 16 residues long. Germline V gene lookup returns CDR1 SEHNR and CDR2 FQNEAQ (reference sequence). CDR3 DNA sequence: TGTGCCAGCAGCCCCCGCGGGGGGCGCTCCTACAATGAGCAGTTCTTC. Protein sequence: CASSPRGGRSYNEQFF.

The gene calls are TRBV10-3 and TRBJ2-3, with 7 bases fitting TRBD2. The germline CDR1 and CDR2 sequences are ENHRY and SYGVKD. V dropped 0 bases and J dropped 1; count of bases not matched to a gene: 4. The length of the CDR3 is 16 residues. The CDR3, as DNA: TGTGCCATCAGTGAGTCGGGGGGGAGGGGCACAGATACGCAGTATTTT. Translating it yields CAISESGGRGTDTQYF.

The chain has TRBV29-1 and TRBJ2-2; the D gene is possibly TRBD1 (5 bases). Germline V lookup: CDR1 SQVTM, CDR2 ANQGSEA. V was shortened by 5 bases and J by 4 bases, with 14 bases between the two germline ends. This CDR3 comprises 14 residues. CDR3 DNA sequence: TGCAGCGTTTATCATCAGGGTGCCACCGGGGAGCTGTTTTTT. It encodes CSVYHQGATGELFF.

This rearrangement joins TRBV9 to TRBJ1-2; 10 nucleotides agree with TRBD1. CDR1 SGDLS and CDR2 YYNGEE come from the germline V gene. The CDR3 consists of 14 residues. V lost 7 bases to trimming and J lost 7 bases; unmatched junction nucleotides: 10. CDR3 in amino acids: CASCPGTGVCGYTF. CDR3 DNA: TGTGCCAGCTGCCCCGGGACAGGGGTGTGTGGCTACACCTTC.

The V call is TRBV7-9, the J call TRBJ2-2; TRBD2 agrees at 11 bases. J was trimmed by 7 bases and V by 5 bases; bases with no gene match: 9. The germline CDR1 and CDR2 sequences are SEHNR and FQNEAQ (reference sequence). The CDR3 covers 16 residues. The CDR3 nucleotides read TGTGCCAGCAGCCCCACTAGCGGGAGAACAAGCGGGGAGCTGTTTTTT. It encodes CASSPTSGRTSGELFF.

This sequence joins TRBV19 and TRBJ2-7; 9 bases fit TRBD2. The CDR3 runs 15 residues. The V gene's germline CDR1 is LNHDA and CDR2 SQIVND (reference sequence). Trimming cost V 5 bases and J 9 bases; bases outside gene matches: 14. The chain's CDR3 is CASSPLLAGFGRQYF. The CDR3 bases are TGTGCCAGTAGTCCACTCCTAGCGGGATTCGGTCGGCAGTACTTC.

V is TRBV25-1 and J is TRBJ2-2; 8 bases agree with TRBD2. Per germline, CDR1 MGHDK and CDR2 SYGVNS. The CDR3 has 15 residues. V dropped 4 bases and J dropped 8; count of bases not matched to a gene: 9. CDR3 nucleotide sequence: TGTGCCAGCAGTGGAGGACTAGCTGGTGCGGGGGAGCTGTTTTTT. It specifies CASSGGLAGAGELFF.

The chain combines TRBV9 with TRBJ2-3, with D unclear. Germline assignment: CDR1 SGDLS and CDR2 YYNGEE. This CDR3 has 13 residues. Trimming removed 4 bases at V and 2 bases at J, with 8 bases between. As DNA, the CDR3 is TGTGCCAGCAGCTACGAGGTCACAGATACGCAGTATTTT. As protein: CASSYEVTDTQYF.

The V gene is TRBV11-2, the J gene TRBJ2-7; 7 bases match TRBD1. The CDR3 length is 14 residues. Losses at the gene ends were 4 bases for V and 4 bases for J; bases not matched to a gene: 7. Germline V lookup: CDR1 SGHAT, CDR2 FQNNGV. The CDR3 DNA sequence: TGTGCCAGCAGCTCGACAGGGCGGCTTTACGAGCAGTACTTC. Its translation: CASSSTGRLYEQYF.

This clone was seen once. The chain is built from TRBV2 and TRBJ2-1; the D gene is possibly TRBD2 (5 bases). The germline V gene has CDR1 SNHLY and CDR2 FYNNEI. This CDR3 spans 14 amino acids. V was pared by 3 bases and J by 3 bases, with 9 bases between. DNA of the CDR3: TGTGCCAGCAGTGATCCTAGCAGCTACAATGAGCAGTTCTTC. It codes for CASSDPSSYNEQFF.

This rearrangement joins TRBV5-4 to TRBJ1-3; D is undetermined. The CDR3 contains 14 residues. V was shortened by 0 bases and J by 4 bases, with 8 bases between the two germline ends. Germline-derived CDR1 and CDR2 are SGHNT and YYREEE (reference sequence). The CDR3 sequence: CASSLAGLGNTIYF. The CDR3 DNA reads TGTGCCAGCAGCTTGGCCGGACTGGGAAACACCATATATTTT.

The J gene is TRBJ1-2, the V gene TRBV25-1; TRBD1 is a possible D gene (6 bases). CDR3 size: 14 residues. Germline V gives CDR1 MGHDK, CDR2 SYGVNS. V lost 3 bases to trimming and J lost 2 bases, with 10 bases between them. CDR3 nucleotides: TGTGCCAGCAGTGATACAGGGTTGAACTATGGCTACACCTTC. It is translated as CASSDTGLNYGYTF.

The chain links TRBV27 to TRBJ2-6; 9 bases line up with TRBD1. CDR1 MNHEY and CDR2 SMNVEV come from the germline V gene (reference sequence). V gave up 2 bases and J gave up 3 bases; unmatched junction bases: 5. This CDR3 has 17 amino acids. Written as DNA, the CDR3 is TGTGCCAGCAGTTTAATACAGACAGGGGGTGGGGCCAACGTCCTGACTTTC. Encoded protein: CASSLIQTGGGANVLTF.

V usage is TRBV7-2 and J usage is TRBJ2-1, with TRBD2 matching over 9 bases. The CDR3 runs 15 residues. Germline V CDR1 and CDR2: SGHTA, FQGNSA. The V and J ends lost 1 base and 10 bases, in that order; junction bases with no gene match: 8. CDR3 in amino acids: CASSLVALAGNEQFF. DNA for the CDR3: TGTGCCAGCAGCTTAGTGGCTCTAGCGGGAAACGAGCAGTTCTTC.

The rearrangement links TRBV6-4 to TRBJ1-6; D may be TRBD1 (6 bases). Deletions cut 0 bases from V and 6 bases from J, with 9 bases between. The CDR3 has 15 amino acids. Germline V gene data show CDR1 as MRHNA and CDR2 as SNTAGT. This CDR3 reads CASSDSGGSNSPLHF. CDR3 sequence (DNA): TGTGCCAGCAGTGACTCTGGGGGCTCTAATTCACCCCTCCACTTT.